Here is one TCR beta chain with its context. The germline V gene encodes CDR1 SQVTM and CDR2 ANQGSEA. Trimming took off 7 bases at V and 2 bases at J, with 23 bases between the two ends. There are 16 residues in the CDR3. Membership in each cohort depended on participant-reported clinical history. The data were taken from a study of blood T cell repertoires in COVID-19. Study at large: Sites in the United States, Italy and Spain provided acute and convalescent COVID-19 samples. PBMCs, B-cell-depleted T cells, or T cells were the source of the cDNA or gDNA that made up the material.

Method: immunoSEQ multiplex PCR; TCRdb's copy keeps in-frame clones and lacks some. The sample includes a few hundred thousand clones, approximately 88% of them seen just once. The rearrangement uses TRBV29-1 and TRBJ2-5, with D perhaps TRBD2 (6 bases). The sequencing sample was made of PBMCs or T cells enriched from blood (not recorded which). This clonotype originated in a man in his late teens or twenties with acute COVID-19. The CDR3 spells CSGEGWLKGRQETQYF. The CDR3, as DNA: TGCAGCGGCGAGGGGTGGTTAAAGGGGAGGCAAGAGACCCAGTACTTC.